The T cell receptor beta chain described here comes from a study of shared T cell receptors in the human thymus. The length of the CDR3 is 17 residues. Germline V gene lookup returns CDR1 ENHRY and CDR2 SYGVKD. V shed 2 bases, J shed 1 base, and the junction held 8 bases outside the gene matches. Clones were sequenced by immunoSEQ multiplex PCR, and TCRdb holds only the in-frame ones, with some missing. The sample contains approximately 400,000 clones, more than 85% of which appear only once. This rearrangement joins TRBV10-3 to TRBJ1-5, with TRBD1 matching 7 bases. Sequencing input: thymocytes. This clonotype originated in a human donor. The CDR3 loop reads CAISEARGDPSNQPQHF. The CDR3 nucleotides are TGTGCCATCAGTGAGGCCAGGGGGGACCCGAGCAATCAGCCCCAGCATTTT.